The 14 T cell receptor beta chains listed next were all sequenced from one sample in a study of primary melanoma T cells and metastatic recurrence. Using immunoSEQ multiplex PCR, the repertoire was profiled, and TCRdb retains in-frame clones only, with some absent. The sample has some 330 clones; 64% are singletons. What was sequenced was melanoma tumor tissue. The receptors stem from a human donor with melanoma.

Note on this clone: Within the sample, other DNA sequences also encode this same CDR3. This sequence joins TRBV30 and TRBJ2-7; TRBD2 matches at 7 bases. The V gene's germline CDR1 is GTSNPN and CDR2 SVGIG (reference sequence). The CDR3 is 12 residues long. V lost 3 bases to trimming and J lost 3 bases; unmatched junction nucleotides: 2. The CDR3 bases are TGTGCCTGGAGCGCGGGGGTCTACGAGCAGTACTTC. This codes for CAWSAGVYEQYF.

The chain carries TRBV6-8 and TRBJ2-5; D might be TRBD2 (6 bases). V lost 10 bases and J 4 bases, leaving 25 bases between the germline ends. This CDR3 is 16 amino acids long. Germline V gives CDR1 MNHGY, CDR2 SAAAGT. CDR3 amino acids: CATVGTTGVHPETQYF. CDR3 coding DNA: TGTGCCACCGTCGGGACCACGGGGGTCCACCCAGAGACCCAGTACTTC.

The V gene is TRBV30, the J gene TRBJ1-5; 7 bases align to TRBD1. Trimming at V came to 1 base and at J to 4 bases, leaving 1 base not matched to a gene. Germline-derived CDR1 and CDR2 are GTSNPN and SVGIG (reference sequence). The CDR3 is 13 residues long. The CDR3 nucleotides read TGTGCCTGGAGTGCACAGGGGAATCAGCCCCAGCATTTT. This encodes CAWSAQGNQPQHF. The variable domain in full, completed from reference TRBV30 and TRBJ1-5, reads SQTIHQWPATLVQPVGSPLSLECTVEGTSNPNLYWYRQAAGRGLQLLFYSVGIGQISSEVPQNLSASRPQDRQFILSSKKLLLSDSGFYLCAWSAQGNQPQHFGDGTRLSIL.

The V gene is TRBV28, the J gene TRBJ2-5; no firm D call. V was shortened by 0 bases and J by 4 bases, with 9 bases between the two germline ends. This CDR3 region has 14 residues. Germline V gene sequence: CDR1 MDHEN, CDR2 SYDVKM. This chain's CDR3 is CASSLWAVGETQYF. CDR3 sequence (DNA): TGTGCCAGCAGTTTATGGGCGGTGGGAGAGACCCAGTACTTC.

The chain is built from TRBV11-3 and TRBJ1-5, with D possibly TRBD1 on 5 matching bases. This CDR3 spans 15 amino acids. Trimming took 5 bases from V and 7 from J, leaving 18 bases between them. CDR1 is SGHNT, CDR2 YENEEA, per germline. As DNA, the CDR3 is TGTGCCAGCAGCCCCTCCCGGGGGGTGGGGCAGCCCCAGCATTTT. Translation: CASSPSRGVGQPQHF.

The chain joins TRBV11-3 to TRBJ2-7; 10 nucleotides agree with TRBD1. V lost 3 bases, J lost 6 bases, and 8 bases stayed unmatched. This CDR3 is built from 15 residues. Germline V gives CDR1 SGHNT, CDR2 YENEEA. CDR3 sequence reads: CASSFDDRGLGEQYF. The CDR3, as DNA: TGTGCCAGCAGCTTCGATGACAGGGGGCTAGGCGAGCAGTACTTC.

The CDR3 nucleotides are TGTGCCAGTAGTATGTCGGGCAGGGGACTAGCGGGAGCCCGGGAGACCCAGTACTTC. Amino acids: CASSMSGRGLAGARETQYF. This rearrangement joins TRBV19 to TRBJ2-5, with TRBD2 identical over 14 bases. The V gene end was trimmed by 3 bases and the J gene end by 5 bases; junction bases not matched to a gene: 14. Germline CDR1 reads LNHDA; CDR2 reads SQIVND (reference sequence). The CDR3 is 19 residues long.

This chain connects TRBV11-3 to TRBJ1-1, with D perhaps matching TRBD1 (6 bases). The germline V gene encodes CDR1 SGHNT and CDR2 YENEEA. The ends were cut back, 5 bases at V and 7 bases at J, with 17 bases in the middle. There are 14 residues in the CDR3. Here the CDR3 reads CASSPGDRLSEAFF. CDR3 coding DNA: TGTGCCAGCAGCCCAGGGGACCGGCTCAGTGAAGCTTTCTTT. The variable domain in full, with the rest retrieved from reference TRBV11-3 and TRBJ1-1, is EAGVVQSPRYKIIEKKQPVAFWCNPISGHNTLYWYLQNLGQGPELLIRYENEEAVDDSQLPKDRFSAERLKGVDSTLKIQPAELGDSAVYLCASSPGDRLSEAFFGQGTRLTVV.

The chain carries TRBV28 and TRBJ1-5; D is undetermined. In germline, CDR1 is MDHEN, CDR2 SYDVKM. The CDR3 contains 12 residues. Between the trimmed V and J ends, which lost 7 bases and 6 bases, there was a span of 10 bases. Written as DNA, the CDR3 is TGTGCCAGCACTCAAGGAAGTCAGCCCCAGCATTTT. It encodes CASTQGSQPQHF.

This chain links TRBV6-8 with TRBJ1-4, with 10 bases aligning to TRBD1. The V gene's germline CDR1 is MNHGY and CDR2 SAAAGT. The CDR3 spans 15 residues. With 2 bases clipped from V and 5 bases from J, the junction kept 2 bases outside the gene matches. Written as DNA, the CDR3 is TGTGCCAGCAGTTACCCGGGACAGGGGAATGAAAAACTGTTTTTT. It yields the protein CASSYPGQGNEKLFF.

This chain joins TRBV14 and TRBJ2-1; 7 nucleotides align to TRBD1. Germline V lookup: CDR1 SGHDN, CDR2 FVKESK. The CDR3 loop spans 14 amino acids. After removal of 4 bases from V and 5 bases from J, the junction contained 5 bases not matched to a gene. The CDR3 loop reads CASSPFGQDNEQFF. The CDR3 nucleotides read TGTGCCAGCAGCCCATTCGGACAGGACAATGAGCAGTTCTTC.

The table lists this clone with a few counts. V is TRBV11-3 and J is TRBJ2-1; 8 bases map to TRBD1. V was pared by 5 bases and J by 2 bases, with 8 bases of the junction left unmatched. Germline V CDR1 and CDR2: SGHNT, YENEEA. This CDR3 region has 16 residues. The CDR3 here is CASSPWTGRAYNEQFF. In nucleotides, the CDR3 is TGTGCCAGCAGCCCCTGGACAGGGCGGGCCTACAATGAGCAGTTCTTC.

This chain links TRBV19 with TRBJ1-4; TRBD1 might be the D (5 bases). Looked up from germline, CDR1 is LNHDA and CDR2 is SQIVND (reference sequence). CDR3 length equals 14 residues. Trimming shortened V by 5 bases and J by 0 bases, and 7 bases separated the two germline ends. The CDR3 DNA reads TGTGCCAGTAGTCCCAGGGCAACTAATGAAAAACTGTTTTTT. Translation: CASSPRATNEKLFF.

The chain joins TRBV28 to TRBJ1-1; D is unclear. CDR3 length: 14 amino acids. The germline gives CDR1 MDHEN, CDR2 SYDVKM. V was cut by 3 bases and J by 5 bases, with 13 bases left in between. The CDR3 coding sequence is TGTGCCAGCAGTTTGGCCCACCCCCGAACTGAAGCTTTCTTT. Amino acids: CASSLAHPRTEAFF.